Listed here are 28 T cell receptor beta chains from one sample, sequenced in a study of blood T cell repertoires in COVID-19. The data were produced by immunoSEQ multiplex PCR, yet TCRdb's version contains in-frame clones alone and is incomplete. The sample contains 100,000 to 150,000 clones, approximately 86% of which appear only once. The sample taken for sequencing was peripheral blood. These receptor sequences come from a woman between 65 and 79 years old with COVID-19, enrolled during active disease.

The chain has TRBV5-4 and TRBJ2-7; TRBD1 agrees at 8 bases. The V segment lost 0 bases and the J segment 3 bases; nucleotides outside the gene matches: 5. CDR1 is SGHNT, CDR2 YYREEE, per germline (reference sequence). CDR3 size: 15 residues. CDR3 residues: CASSLGTGSNYEQYF. CDR3 DNA: TGTGCCAGCAGCTTGGGGACAGGGTCTAACTACGAGCAGTACTTC.

CDR3 protein: CASSLAPKTGDEKLFF. The CDR3 DNA sequence: TGTGCCAGCAGCCTCGCCCCAAAGACAGGGGATGAAAAACTGTTTTTT. The genes are TRBV7-6 and TRBJ1-4; 8 nucleotides line up with TRBD1. This CDR3 is built from 16 residues. The V and J ends lost 5 bases and 6 bases, in that order; junction bases with no gene match: 11. Germline CDR1 reads SGHVS; CDR2 reads FNYEAQ.

There are a few counts of this clone. The chain recombines TRBV5-4 with TRBJ2-7; 8 bases fit TRBD1. The germline V gene encodes CDR1 SGHNT and CDR2 YYREEE (reference sequence). CDR3 length: 17 residues. V was clipped by 0 bases and J by 3 bases; unmatched bases: 11. CDR3 in amino acids: CASSLGGAGTGNYEQYF. CDR3 nucleotides: TGTGCCAGCAGCTTGGGAGGGGCCGGGACAGGAAACTACGAGCAGTACTTC.

This clone has just one count. The chain links TRBV10-3 to TRBJ1-2; D possibly corresponds to TRBD1 (5 bases). Per germline, CDR1 ENHRY and CDR2 SYGVKD. The CDR3 covers 15 residues. V lost 6 bases and J 3 bases, leaving 17 bases between the germline ends. CDR3 bases: TGTGCCATCAGGGGAGACGGGGGGATGGACTATGGCTACACCTTC. It yields the protein CAIRGDGGMDYGYTF.

This sequence joins TRBV6-2 or TRBV6-3 and TRBJ2-3, with D maybe TRBD1 (6 bases). Trimming removed 2 bases at V and 6 bases at J, with 12 bases between. CDR1 and CDR2 from the germline V gene are MNHEY and SVGEGT. CDR3 size: 14 residues. CDR3 sequence reads: CASSYEDRRDTQYF. In DNA, the CDR3 is TGTGCCAGCAGTTACGAGGACAGACGGGATACGCAGTATTTT.

V usage is TRBV6-2 or TRBV6-3 and J usage is TRBJ1-1, with D hard to call. Germline CDR1 and CDR2: MNHEY and SVGEGT. The length of the CDR3 is 13 residues. V dropped 0 bases and J dropped 7 bases, with 9 bases sitting between them. This CDR3 is CASSYSMSGEAFF. The CDR3 DNA reads TGTGCCAGCAGTTACTCGATGTCAGGTGAAGCTTTCTTT.

The chain joins TRBV19 to TRBJ1-5; no reliable D call. The length of the CDR3 is 13 residues. Germline V gene sequence: CDR1 LNHDA, CDR2 SQIVND (reference sequence). Trimming pared 5 bases from V and 4 bases from J, leaving 9 bases between. CDR3 sequence (DNA): TGTGCCAGTAGTCCGGTAGTGAATCAGCCCCAGCATTTT. Amino acids: CASSPVVNQPQHF.

The chain joins TRBV18 to TRBJ2-7, with TRBD1 identical over 10 bases. Trimming cost V 6 bases and J 2 bases; bases outside gene matches: 1. The germline V gene encodes CDR1 KGHSH and CDR2 LQKENI. The CDR3 is 13 residues long. This CDR3 is CASSGQGTYEQYF. In DNA, the CDR3 is TGTGCCAGCTCGGGACAGGGGACCTACGAGCAGTACTTC.

V is TRBV4-1 and J is TRBJ1-3, with D hard to call. CDR3 length equals 16 residues. CDR1 is MGHRA, CDR2 YSYEKL, per germline. Trimming pared 1 base from V and 2 bases from J, leaving 12 bases between. The CDR3 here is CASSQGLGRTGNTIYF. DNA of the CDR3: TGCGCCAGCAGCCAAGGCCTGGGCAGAACTGGAAACACCATATATTTT.

V gene TRBV5-4 combines with J gene TRBJ2-5; D is possibly TRBD2 (5 bases). CDR3 size: 13 residues. The germline V gene has CDR1 SGHNT and CDR2 YYREEE (reference sequence). V was cut by 0 bases and J by 4 bases, with 7 bases left in between. CDR3 coding DNA: TGTGCCAGCAGCTTGGCTAGCCCAGAGACCCAGTACTTC. Amino acids: CASSLASPETQYF.

The chain recombines TRBV2 with TRBJ1-6; 7 bases align to TRBD1. The V and J ends lost 6 bases and 10 bases, in that order; junction bases with no gene match: 12. The CDR3 has 15 amino acids. Germline loops: CDR1 SNHLY, CDR2 FYNNEI. This CDR3 is CASRSKGARRSPLHF. The CDR3 nucleotides are TGTGCCAGCAGGAGTAAGGGGGCGAGGAGATCACCCCTCCACTTT.

V gene TRBV28 combines with J gene TRBJ2-3; TRBD2 matches 10 bases. This CDR3 has 16 residues. V lost 4 bases and J lost 5; bases outside the gene matches: 9. The germline CDR1 and CDR2 sequences are MDHEN and SYDVKM. CDR3 nucleotides: TGTGCCAGCAGTTCACTAGCGGGGAGATCGGGAGATACGCAGTATTTT. It translates to CASSSLAGRSGDTQYF.

This chain connects TRBV5-1 to TRBJ2-7; a possible D gene is TRBD1 (5 bases). The germline V gene encodes CDR1 SGHRS and CDR2 YFSETQ. The ends were cut back, 3 bases at V and 6 bases at J, with 19 bases in the middle. The CDR3 has 15 residues. The CDR3 protein is CASSWGSGPGSEQYF. The CDR3 DNA is TGCGCCAGCAGCTGGGGCAGTGGCCCCGGCTCCGAGCAGTACTTC.

The rearrangement uses TRBV4-2 and TRBJ2-1; TRBD2 agrees at 14 bases. CDR3 length: 15 amino acids. Trimming removed 4 bases from V and 5 bases from J; junction bases left unmatched: 1. CDR1 and CDR2 from the germline V gene are LGHNA and YNFKEQ. CDR3 loop: CASSRGLAGDNEQFF. As DNA, the CDR3 is TGTGCCAGCAGCCGGGGACTAGCGGGGGACAATGAGCAGTTCTTC.

This chain uses TRBV30 with TRBJ2-7; 11 bases are a match to TRBD1. V was clipped by 5 bases and J by 3 bases; unmatched bases: 0. The CDR3 sequence is 12 residues long. Germline CDR1 and CDR2: GTSNPN and SVGIG (reference sequence). CDR3 in DNA: TGTGCCTGGGGGACAGGGGGCTACGAGCAGTACTTC. It yields the protein CAWGTGGYEQYF.

The rearrangement uses TRBV28 and TRBJ1-1; TRBD1 matches at 8 bases. The length of the CDR3 is 11 residues. Germline assignment: CDR1 MDHEN and CDR2 SYDVKM. V lost 9 bases, J lost 7 bases, and 4 bases stayed unmatched. DNA of the CDR3: TGTGCCAGTACTGACAGGGGTGAAGCTTTCTTT. Its translation: CASTDRGEAFF. The full variable domain, its missing parts supplied by reference TRBV28 and TRBJ1-1, is DVKVTQSSRYLVKRTGEKVFLECVQDMDHENMFWYRQDPGLGLRLIYFSYDVKMKEKGDIPEGYSVSREKKERFSLILESASTNQTSMYLCASTDRGEAFFGQGTRLTVV.

The chain carries TRBV5-1 and TRBJ1-2; unclear D gene. The V end lost 1 base, the J end lost 5 bases, and 15 bases lay between the germline ends. The germline V gene has CDR1 SGHRS and CDR2 YFSETQ. The CDR3 runs to 15 residues. The CDR3 nucleotides read TGCGCCAGCAGCTTGAGGTTAGGCGGGGATTATGGCTACACCTTC. Translation: CASSLRLGGDYGYTF.

The chain joins TRBV27 to TRBJ1-1, with 7 positions matching TRBD1. V shed 3 bases, J shed 7 bases, and the junction held 14 bases outside the gene matches. The CDR3 extends over 16 amino acids. CDR1 is MNHEY and CDR2 is SMNVEV in the germline V gene (reference sequence). The CDR3 DNA is TGTGCCAGCAGTTTTCGAGGGGGCCGCCTCGTTAGTGAAGCTTTCTTT. It specifies CASSFRGGRLVSEAFF.

This clone turned up a few times. The chain employs TRBV19 and TRBJ2-1; TRBD2 is a possible D gene (5 bases). The CDR3 contains 15 residues. V dropped 6 bases and J dropped 0 bases, with 12 bases sitting between them. The germline V gene has CDR1 LNHDA and CDR2 SQIVND (reference sequence). Written as DNA, the CDR3 is TGTGCCAGTAGGGAAAGCGGAATCTCCTACAATGAGCAGTTCTTC. Protein product: CASRESGISYNEQFF.

The CDR3 DNA reads as TGTGCCATCAGTGAACAATGGGTGGGGGACAGGGGGCCTCCCCTCCACTTT. Its translation is CAISEQWVGDRGPPLHF. This sequence joins TRBV10-3 and TRBJ1-6, with 12 nucleotides matching TRBD1. This CDR3 region has 17 residues. The ends lost 3 bases at V and 13 bases at J; junction bases unmatched: 13. Per the germline V gene, CDR1 is ENHRY and CDR2 is SYGVKD.

A note on this clone: Other DNA sequences in this specimen translate into the identical CDR3. This chain links TRBV5-1 with TRBJ2-1, with a possible D match to TRBD2 (6 bases). The germline V and J ends were trimmed by 0 bases and 2 bases, with 12 bases remaining between them. Germline CDR1 is SGHRS and CDR2 is YFSETQ. The length of the CDR3 is 16 residues. CDR3 in amino acids: CASSLGGGGTYNEQFF. Here the CDR3 DNA reads TGCGCCAGCAGCTTGGGTGGGGGAGGAACCTACAATGAGCAGTTCTTC.

The chain has TRBV2 and TRBJ1-4; possibly TRBD1 for D (5 bases). Germline assignment: CDR1 SNHLY and CDR2 FYNNEI. This CDR3 region has 15 residues. Trimming left V 0 bases short and J 4 bases short, with 9 bases between. The CDR3 loop reads CASSEAGAVNEKLFF. For the CDR3, the DNA is TGTGCCAGCAGTGAAGCTGGGGCGGTTAATGAAAAACTGTTTTTT.

The V gene is TRBV11-2, the J gene TRBJ2-7; 10 bases line up with TRBD2. CDR3 length: 16 amino acids. Germline V gene lookup returns CDR1 SGHAT and CDR2 FQNNGV. V was pared by 1 base and J by 4 bases, with 7 bases of the junction left unmatched. As DNA, the CDR3 is TGTGCCAGCAGCTTAGTATTTGGACTAGCGGTATACGAGCAGTACTTC. It yields the protein CASSLVFGLAVYEQYF. Full variable domain (outside the CDR3, taken from reference TRBV11-2 and TRBJ2-7): EAGVAQSPRYKIIEKRQSVAFWCNPISGHATLYWYQQILGQGPKLLIQFQNNGVVDDSQLPKDRFSAERLKGVDSTLKIQPAKLEDSAVYLCASSLVFGLAVYEQYFGPGTRLTVT.

This chain uses TRBV7-8 with TRBJ1-4, with 9 bases identical to TRBD1. V lost 5 bases and J lost 4; bases outside the gene matches: 5. Germline assignment: CDR1 SGHVS and CDR2 FQNEAQ. The CDR3 extends over 15 amino acids. For the CDR3, the DNA is TGTGCCAGCAGCCCGCGGACAGGGGATAATGAAAAACTGTTTTTT. This encodes CASSPRTGDNEKLFF. Full variable domain (outside the CDR3, taken from reference TRBV7-8 and TRBJ1-4): GAGVSQSPRYKVAKRGQDVALRCDPISGHVSLFWYQQALGQGPEFLTYFQNEAQLDKSGLPSDRFFAERPEGSVSTLKIQRTQQEDSAVYLCASSPRTGDNEKLFFGSGTQLSVL.

The chain employs TRBV6-5 and TRBJ2-3; D remains unclear. CDR3 length equals 14 residues. In germline, CDR1 is MNHEY, CDR2 SVGAGI. Trimming left V 5 bases short and J 4 bases short, with 13 bases between. The DNA for the CDR3 is TGTGCCAGCAGTATTAGAAGCGAGGCAGATACGCAGTATTTT. Translation gives CASSIRSEADTQYF.

The chain recombines TRBV5-6 with TRBJ1-6, with TRBD1 as a possible D gene (5 bases). Germline CDR1 reads SGHDT; CDR2 reads YYEEEE. V was trimmed by 7 bases and J by 8 bases, leaving 16 bases between them. The CDR3 loop spans 14 amino acids. The chain's CDR3 is CASGSRDWYSPLHF. CDR3 coding DNA: TGTGCCAGCGGATCTCGGGACTGGTATTCACCCCTCCACTTT. The full variable domain, in which reference TRBV5-6 and TRBJ1-6 provide the parts outside the CDR3, is DAGVTQSPTHLIKTRGQQVTLRCSPKSGHDTVSWYQQALGQGPQFIFQYYEEEERQRGNFPDRFSGHQFPNYSSELNVNALLLGDSALYLCASGSRDWYSPLHFGNGTRLTVT.

The chain links TRBV15 to TRBJ2-7, with a weak D call TRBD1 (6 bases). V gave up 0 bases and J gave up 1 base, with 13 bases separating them. Germline CDR1 reads LNHNV; CDR2 reads YYDKDF (reference sequence). The CDR3 covers 16 residues. Written as DNA, the CDR3 is TGTGCCACCAGCAGAGATTTGACAGGACCATCCTACGAGCAGTACTTC. Translating it yields CATSRDLTGPSYEQYF.

The table lists this clone with a few counts. The chain is built from TRBV6-5 and TRBJ1-1; D is uncertain. CDR3 length: 14 amino acids. From germline, CDR1 is MNHEY and CDR2 SVGAGI. V was trimmed by 0 bases and J by 2 bases, leaving 7 bases between them. CDR3 region: CASSYSAANTEAFF. The CDR3 DNA reads as TGTGCCAGCAGTTACTCAGCGGCTAACACTGAAGCTTTCTTT.